This entry lists 31 T cell receptor beta chains sequenced from one sample in a study of CD8 T cells in Susac syndrome. RNA in amounts of roughly 0.5 to 1 ug was reverse transcribed with random hexamers. TCRdb re-called the immunoSEQ multiplex PCR reads through MiXCR, storing one row per CDR3 protein. Counted here are roughly 150,000 distinct CDR3 sequences, under 97% occurring once; the ten biggest clones make up approximately 0.08%. The sequencing input was CD4+ T cells from PBMCs. The receptors shown here come from a human donor with Susac syndrome.

This rearrangement joins TRBV12-3 or TRBV12-4 to TRBJ1-5, with D maybe TRBD1 (5 bases). The CDR3 is made up of 14 amino acids. Trimming removed 5 bases from V and 10 bases from J, with 18 bases in between. In nucleotides, the CDR3 is TGTGCCAGCAGTAGGGACGGGGATCGGTTCCCCCAGCATTTT. Amino acid sequence: CASSRDGDRFPQHF.

This chain joins TRBV3-1 and TRBJ2-3; no definite D call. This CDR3 contains 19 residues. The germline V and J ends were trimmed by 4 bases and 4 bases, with 27 bases remaining between them. Per the germline V gene, CDR1 is LGHDT and CDR2 is YNNKEL (reference sequence). Written as DNA, the CDR3 is TGTGCCAGCAGCCGCTCACACCCCCCCCTAGGCGTTAACGCAGATACGCAGTATTTT. Translation: CASSRSHPPLGVNADTQYF.

This chain uses TRBV21-1 with TRBJ1-6; the D segment call TRBD1 is taken from the table without a DNA check. TRBV21-1 is designated a pseudogene. The CDR3 loop spans 13 amino acids. The CDR3 DNA reads as TGTGCCACCATACAGGGTTCGCGTTCACCCCTCCACTTT. Translating gives CATIQGSRSPLHF.

CDR3 loop: CASSFLRGGNTDTQYF. The CDR3 DNA is TGTGCCAGCAGTTTCCTGAGGGGGGGTAACACAGATACGCAGTATTTT. This chain uses TRBV12-3 or TRBV12-4 with TRBJ2-3, with TRBD2 as a possible D gene (7 bases). CDR3 size: 16 residues. With 3 bases removed from V and 2 bases from J, the gap between germline ends came to 15 bases.

The chain combines TRBV6-6 with TRBJ2-7; D gene uncertain. CDR1 is MNHNY, CDR2 SVGAGI, per germline (reference sequence). Trimming cost V 2 bases and J 2 bases, with 7 bases left between them. This CDR3 comprises 13 residues. The CDR3 loop is CASSYRPAYEQYF. In DNA form, the CDR3 reads TGTGCCAGCAGTTACCGTCCGGCCTACGAGCAGTACTTC.

The V and J genes are TRBV2 and TRBJ1-6, with a possible D match to TRBD1 (6 bases). CDR1 is SNHLY and CDR2 is FYNNEI in the germline V gene. The V and J ends lost 9 bases and 10 bases respectively, with 13 bases between them. CDR3 length: 12 amino acids. The CDR3 region is CASTQGGSPLHF. DNA for the CDR3: TGTGCCAGTACACAGGGCGGATCACCCCTCCACTTT.

This chain uses TRBV13 with TRBJ2-7, with D tentatively TRBD1 (5 bases). V gave up 5 bases and J gave up 4 bases, with 27 bases separating them. CDR1 PRHDT and CDR2 FYEKMQ come from the germline V gene (reference sequence). CDR3 length: 18 amino acids. CDR3 loop: CASSLNTQGLGTGYEQYF. The CDR3, as DNA: TGTGCCAGCAGCCTAAATACCCAGGGATTGGGCACAGGATACGAGCAGTACTTC.

This clonotype came up once. V and J are TRBV28 and TRBJ1-2; TRBD1 agrees at 7 bases. With 6 bases clipped from V and 4 bases from J, the junction kept 8 bases outside the gene matches. Germline loops: CDR1 MDHEN, CDR2 SYDVKM. The CDR3 spans 14 residues. The CDR3 reads CASSTGERAYGYTF. For the CDR3, the DNA is TGTGCCAGCAGCACAGGGGAAAGGGCCTATGGCTACACCTTC.

The rearrangement joins TRBV9 to TRBJ2-4, with 11 nucleotides matching TRBD1. The CDR3 spans 13 residues. The ends lost 3 bases at V and 12 bases at J; junction bases unmatched: 5. CDR1 and CDR2 (germline): SGDLS, YYNGEE. The chain's CDR3 is CASSADRGRNQYF. The CDR3 DNA sequence: TGTGCCAGCAGCGCGGACAGGGGGCGTAATCAGTACTTC.

The CDR3 DNA is TGCAGTGCTTCCGGGACAGGAGACCTACGGGAGCAGTACTTC. Translating gives CSASGTGDLREQYF. The V gene is TRBV20-1, the J gene TRBJ2-7, with 8 bases aligning to TRBD1. After removal of 5 bases from V and 7 bases from J, the junction contained 13 bases not matched to a gene. Germline V gene data show CDR1 as DFQATT and CDR2 as SNEGSKA (reference sequence). The length of the CDR3 is 14 residues.

The gene calls are TRBV3-1 and TRBJ1-1, with unresolved D. Trimming removed 1 base from V and 1 base from J, with 10 bases in between. CDR1 is LGHDT, CDR2 YNNKEL, per germline (reference sequence). The CDR3 has 15 amino acids. The CDR3 DNA reads TGTGCCAGCAGCCAAGGGTTGTATGGGAACACTGAAGCTTTCTTT. Protein sequence: CASSQGLYGNTEAFF.

J is TRBJ2-2 and V is TRBV11-2; D is undetermined. Germline-derived CDR1 and CDR2 are SGHAT and FQNNGV. Trimming stripped 7 bases from V and 7 bases from J, with 13 bases between. The CDR3 sequence is 13 residues long. Here the CDR3 DNA reads TGTGCCAGCAACTTGTACTTAGACGGGGAGCTGTTTTTT. Translating gives CASNLYLDGELFF.

This clonotype was recorded a few times. The rearrangement uses TRBV14 and TRBJ2-1; 10 bases align to TRBD2. The length of the CDR3 is 15 residues. The J segment lost 6 bases and the V segment lost 4 bases, leaving 6 bases of the junction unmatched. Germline V CDR1 and CDR2: SGHDN, FVKESK. The DNA of the CDR3 is TGTGCCAGCAGCCTGAGTAGCGGGAGGTCCAATGAGCAGTTCTTC. This codes for CASSLSSGRSNEQFF.

The chain employs TRBV6-5 and TRBJ2-1; 7 nucleotides align to TRBD2. The J segment lost 7 bases and the V segment lost 2 bases, leaving 11 bases of the junction unmatched. CDR3 length equals 16 residues. Germline loops: CDR1 MNHEY, CDR2 SVGAGI. The chain's CDR3 is CASSYRERGGGNEQFF. The CDR3 DNA sequence: TGTGCCAGCAGTTACCGGGAGCGGGGTGGTGGGAATGAGCAGTTCTTC.

This chain connects TRBV28 to TRBJ1-1, with TRBD1 as a possible D gene (6 bases). This CDR3 region has 14 residues. The germline gives CDR1 MDHEN, CDR2 SYDVKM. V shed 8 bases and J shed 0 bases, with 13 bases lying between them. CDR3 nucleotide sequence: TGTGCCAGCGGTAGGGGGGGCTTGAACACTGAAGCTTTCTTT. Its protein is CASGRGGLNTEAFF.

On this clonotype itself: At one boundary the junction diverges from the germline segment, which might be a read error. The genes are TRBV7-7 and TRBJ2-2, with 11 bases lining up with TRBD2. Per the germline V gene, CDR1 is SSHAT and CDR2 is FNYEAQ (reference sequence). The CDR3 has 16 amino acids. DNA for the CDR3: TGTGCTAGCAGCTTGCTAGCGGGAGGGAACACCGGGGAGCTGTTTTTT. It translates to CASSLLAGGNTGELFF.

This clonotype appeared once. This rearrangement joins TRBV6-5 to TRBJ1-4; possible D gene TRBD1, 6 bases. Germline values: CDR1 MNHEY, CDR2 SVGAGI. There are 16 residues in the CDR3. V was shortened by 4 bases and J by 1 base, with 13 bases between the two germline ends. The CDR3 DNA reads as TGTGCCAGCAGTTTACGCCCGACAGGAACTAATGAAAAACTGTTTTTT. Protein product: CASSLRPTGTNEKLFF.

This chain connects TRBV19 to TRBJ2-7; the match to TRBD2 covers 10 bases. Germline V gene sequence: CDR1 LNHDA, CDR2 SQIVND (reference sequence). Germline trimming cut 5 bases from V and 0 bases from J; bases unmatched to any gene: 4. CDR3 size: 15 residues. The CDR3 DNA reads as TGTGCCAGTAGTGTAACTAGCGGGGACTCCTACGAGCAGTACTTC. This codes for CASSVTSGDSYEQYF.

The rearrangement links TRBV3-1 to TRBJ2-7; maybe TRBD2 (7 bases). Germline lookup yields CDR1 LGHDT and CDR2 YNNKEL (reference sequence). The CDR3 consists of 16 residues. V lost 4 bases and J lost 5, with 21 bases in between. CDR3 bases: TGTGCCAGCAGCCCCCAGTTAGTGGGAGGGGGGAACGAGCAGTACTTC. It is translated as CASSPQLVGGGNEQYF.

CDR3 bases: TGTGCCAGCAGCGCCCGACTAGTTGGCAATGAGCAGTTCTTC. Protein sequence: CASSARLVGNEQFF. The chain couples TRBV9 to TRBJ2-1, with a possible D match to TRBD2 (6 bases). This CDR3 comprises 14 residues. V was clipped by 3 bases and J by 6 bases, with 13 bases between them. CDR1 and CDR2 (germline): SGDLS, YYNGEE. The entire variable domain, with the rest obtained from reference TRBV9 and TRBJ2-1, is as follows: DSGVTQTPKHLITATGQRVTLRCSPRSGDLSVYWYQQSLDQGLQFLIQYYNGEERAKGNILERFSAQQFPDLHSELNLSSLELGDSALYFCASSARLVGNEQFFGPGTRLTVL.

The CDR3 region has the DNA TGCGCCAGCAGCTTGGGTCTAGTTAGCTCCTACAATGAGCAGTTCTTC. Its translation is CASSLGLVSSYNEQFF. The rearrangement joins TRBV5-1 to TRBJ2-1; D is undetermined. The CDR3 has 16 amino acids. V lost 0 bases, J lost 0 bases, and 10 bases lay in between. The germline V gene has CDR1 SGHRS and CDR2 YFSETQ. The full variable domain, its missing parts supplied by reference TRBV5-1 and TRBJ2-1, is KAGVTQTPRYLIKTRGQQVTLSCSPISGHRSVSWYQQTPGQGLQFLFEYFSETQRNKGNFPGRFSGRQFSNSRSEMNVSTLELGDSALYLCASSLGLVSSYNEQFFGPGTRLTVL.

The V gene is TRBV18, the J gene TRBJ1-1; possibly TRBD1 for D (5 bases). Germline lookup yields CDR1 KGHSH and CDR2 LQKENI. V lost 10 bases to trimming and J lost 1 base, with 13 bases between them. The CDR3 has 13 amino acids. DNA for the CDR3: TGTGCCACCTTTTTTGGGGGGAACACTGAAGCTTTCTTT. Its translation is CATFFGGNTEAFF.

This clonotype was counted a few times. The V gene is TRBV13, the J gene TRBJ2-5; TRBD2 matches at 14 bases. V shed 5 bases, J shed 2 bases, and the junction held 4 bases outside the gene matches. The CDR3 is 16 amino acids. CDR1 is PRHDT, CDR2 FYEKMQ, per germline (reference sequence). CDR3: CASSPRLAGGQETQYF. CDR3 nucleotides: TGTGCCAGCAGCCCAAGACTAGCGGGGGGGCAAGAGACCCAGTACTTC.

The chain's CDR3 is CASSSPGAQETQYF. CDR3 DNA sequence: TGCGCCAGCAGCTCCCCGGGAGCACAAGAGACCCAGTACTTC. The V gene is TRBV5-1, the J gene TRBJ2-5; weak D call: TRBD2 (6 bases). The CDR3 is 14 amino acids. Trimming pared 3 bases from V and 2 bases from J, leaving 11 bases between. Germline assignment: CDR1 SGHRS and CDR2 YFSETQ.

This sequence joins TRBV15 and TRBJ2-7; D is possibly TRBD2 (5 bases). Germline V CDR1 and CDR2: LNHNV, YYDKDF (reference sequence). V was trimmed by 0 bases and J by 3 bases, leaving 6 bases between them. CDR3 size: 13 residues. CDR3 amino acids: CATSRELDYEQYF. CDR3 in DNA: TGTGCCACCAGCAGAGAACTAGACTACGAGCAGTACTTC.

The CDR3 protein is CASSTQDEYEQYF. CDR3 nucleotide sequence: TGTGCCAGCTCCACCCAGGACGAATACGAGCAGTACTTC. The chain combines TRBV18 with TRBJ2-7; D is ambiguous. In germline, CDR1 is KGHSH, CDR2 LQKENI. The CDR3 length is 13 residues. Trimming took 6 bases from V and 4 from J, leaving 13 bases between them.

The V and J genes are TRBV7-9 and TRBJ2-5; D gene uncertain. Trimming took off 5 bases at V and 3 bases at J, with 10 bases between the two ends. The CDR3 length is 13 residues. Looked up from germline, CDR1 is SEHNR and CDR2 is FQNEAQ (reference sequence). The CDR3 bases are TGTGCCAGCAGCGTTGGTGCTAAAGAGACCCAGTACTTC. As protein: CASSVGAKETQYF.

The chain is built from TRBV6-5 and TRBJ1-1, with D hard to call. The germline CDR1 and CDR2 sequences are MNHEY and SVGAGI. The CDR3 contains 17 residues. Trimming left V 2 bases short and J 5 bases short, with 21 bases between. CDR3 in DNA: TGTGCCAGCAGTTACAAGGTTGGAGGGAGCGTACGGACTGAAGCTTTCTTT. This encodes CASSYKVGGSVRTEAFF.

The chain has TRBV12-3 or TRBV12-4 and TRBJ2-5, with 7 bases aligning to TRBD1. The length of the CDR3 is 14 residues. V trimming: 6 bases; J trimming: 4 bases; junction bases outside the gene matches: 8. CDR3 amino acids: CASSRDRAGETQYF. The CDR3 DNA is TGTGCCAGCAGCCGAGACAGGGCAGGAGAGACCCAGTACTTC.

This chain uses TRBV29-1 with TRBJ1-1, with a tentative D call TRBD1 (5 bases). The CDR3 spans 13 residues. Deletions cut 4 bases from V and 1 base from J, with 10 bases between. CDR1 and CDR2 from the germline V gene are SQVTM and ANQGSEA. CDR3 in DNA: TGCAGCGTTGGGGACGGCTCGAACACTGAAGCTTTCTTT. Translation gives CSVGDGSNTEAFF.

This CDR3 is CASSLGRDRGNEQFF. The CDR3, as DNA: TGTGCCAGCAGCTTGGGGCGGGACAGGGGAAATGAGCAGTTCTTC. The rearrangement links TRBV11-3 to TRBJ2-1; 10 bases align to TRBD1. Per the germline V gene, CDR1 is SGHNT and CDR2 is YENEEA. The trim removed 3 bases at V and 7 bases at J, leaving 6 bases unmatched. The CDR3 has 15 amino acids.